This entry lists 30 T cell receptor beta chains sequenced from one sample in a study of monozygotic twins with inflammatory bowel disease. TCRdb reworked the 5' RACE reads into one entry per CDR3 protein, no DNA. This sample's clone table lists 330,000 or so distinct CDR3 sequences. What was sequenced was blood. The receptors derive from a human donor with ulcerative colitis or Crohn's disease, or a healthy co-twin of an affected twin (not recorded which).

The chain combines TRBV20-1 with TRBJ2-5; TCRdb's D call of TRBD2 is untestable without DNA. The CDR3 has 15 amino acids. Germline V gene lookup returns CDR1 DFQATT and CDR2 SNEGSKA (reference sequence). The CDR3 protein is CSAPALGALQETQYF.

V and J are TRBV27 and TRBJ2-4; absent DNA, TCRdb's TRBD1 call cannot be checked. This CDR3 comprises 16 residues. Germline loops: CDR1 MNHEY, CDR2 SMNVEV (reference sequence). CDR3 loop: CASRPHRDVGKNIQYF.

The CDR3 protein is CASRLQVGYGYTF. The rearrangement links TRBV7-2 to TRBJ1-2; TCRdb selects TRBD1, and the lack of DNA leaves this call unchecked. The germline V gene encodes CDR1 SGHTA and CDR2 FQGNSA. The CDR3 consists of 13 residues.

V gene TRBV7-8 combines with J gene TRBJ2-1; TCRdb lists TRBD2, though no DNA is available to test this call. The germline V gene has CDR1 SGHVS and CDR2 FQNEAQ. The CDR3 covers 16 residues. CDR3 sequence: CASSSELAGGNNEQFF.

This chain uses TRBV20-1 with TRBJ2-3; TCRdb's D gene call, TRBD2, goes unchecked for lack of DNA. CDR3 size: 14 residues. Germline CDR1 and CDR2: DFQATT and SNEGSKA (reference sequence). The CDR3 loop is CRLGAGGPGDTQYF.

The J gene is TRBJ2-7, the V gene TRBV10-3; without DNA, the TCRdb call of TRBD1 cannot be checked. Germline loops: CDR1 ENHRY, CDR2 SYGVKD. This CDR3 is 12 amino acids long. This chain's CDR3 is CAISERGYERYF.

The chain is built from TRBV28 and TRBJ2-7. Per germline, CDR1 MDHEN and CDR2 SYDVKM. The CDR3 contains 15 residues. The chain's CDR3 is CASSFELSDIYEQYF.

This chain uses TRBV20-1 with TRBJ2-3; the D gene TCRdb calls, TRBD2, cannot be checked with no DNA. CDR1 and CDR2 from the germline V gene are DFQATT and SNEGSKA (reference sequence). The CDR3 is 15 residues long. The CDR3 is CSARPLAGGLDTQYF.

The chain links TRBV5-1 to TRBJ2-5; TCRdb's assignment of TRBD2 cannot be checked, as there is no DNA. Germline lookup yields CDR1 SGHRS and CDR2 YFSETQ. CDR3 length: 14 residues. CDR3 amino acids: CASKTSGSQETQYF.

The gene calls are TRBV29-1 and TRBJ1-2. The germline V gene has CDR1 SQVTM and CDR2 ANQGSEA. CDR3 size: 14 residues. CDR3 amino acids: CSVDRQGLGYGYTF.

CDR3 sequence reads: CASRGDRGWPQHF. The chain employs TRBV2 and TRBJ1-5; there is no DNA to check the TCRdb D call of TRBD1. The germline V gene encodes CDR1 SNHLY and CDR2 FYNNEI. This CDR3 has 13 amino acids.

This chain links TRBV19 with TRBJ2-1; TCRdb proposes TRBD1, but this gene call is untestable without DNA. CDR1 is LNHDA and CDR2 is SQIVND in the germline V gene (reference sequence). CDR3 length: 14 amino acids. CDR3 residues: CASRLAGYYNEQFF.

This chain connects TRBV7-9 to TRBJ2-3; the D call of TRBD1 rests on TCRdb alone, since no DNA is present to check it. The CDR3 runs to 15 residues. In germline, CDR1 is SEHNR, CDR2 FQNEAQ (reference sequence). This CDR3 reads CASSSGTGRTDTQYF.

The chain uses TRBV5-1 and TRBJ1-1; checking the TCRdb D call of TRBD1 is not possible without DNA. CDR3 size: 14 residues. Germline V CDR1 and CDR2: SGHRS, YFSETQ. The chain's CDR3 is CASSYRQAGTEAFF.

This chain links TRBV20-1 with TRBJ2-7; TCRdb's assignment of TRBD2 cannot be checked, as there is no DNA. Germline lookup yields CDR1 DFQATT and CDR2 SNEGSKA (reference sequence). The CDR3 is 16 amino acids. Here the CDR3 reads CSARDIRRSGTYEQYF.

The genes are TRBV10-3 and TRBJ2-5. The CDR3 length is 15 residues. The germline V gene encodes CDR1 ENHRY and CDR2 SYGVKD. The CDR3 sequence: CAISESPNKGETQYF.

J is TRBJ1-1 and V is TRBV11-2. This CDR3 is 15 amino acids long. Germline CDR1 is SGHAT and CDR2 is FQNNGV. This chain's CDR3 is CASSLDGVWNTEAFF. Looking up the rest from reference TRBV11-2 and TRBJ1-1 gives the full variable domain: EAGVAQSPRYKIIEKRQSVAFWCNPISGHATLYWYQQILGQGPKLLIQFQNNGVVDDSQLPKDRFSAERLKGVDSTLKIQPAKLEDSAVYLCASSLDGVWNTEAFFGQGTRLTVV.

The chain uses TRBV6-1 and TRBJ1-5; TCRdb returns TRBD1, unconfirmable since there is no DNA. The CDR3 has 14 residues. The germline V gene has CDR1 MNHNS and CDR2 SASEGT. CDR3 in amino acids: CASNPTGHGQPQHF.

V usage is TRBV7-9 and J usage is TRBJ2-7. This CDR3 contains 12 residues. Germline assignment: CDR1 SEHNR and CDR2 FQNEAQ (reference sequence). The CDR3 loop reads CASSLGSNLAYF.

CDR3 region: CASSPQTQGANTEAFF. The chain has TRBV18 and TRBJ1-1; the TCRdb D gene call, TRBD1, has no DNA to confirm it. Germline CDR1 KGHSH, CDR2 LQKENI. The CDR3 extends over 16 amino acids.

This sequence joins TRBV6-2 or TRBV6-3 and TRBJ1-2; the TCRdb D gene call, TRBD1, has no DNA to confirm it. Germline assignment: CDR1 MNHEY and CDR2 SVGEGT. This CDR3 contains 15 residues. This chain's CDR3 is CAKERTRDANYGYTF.

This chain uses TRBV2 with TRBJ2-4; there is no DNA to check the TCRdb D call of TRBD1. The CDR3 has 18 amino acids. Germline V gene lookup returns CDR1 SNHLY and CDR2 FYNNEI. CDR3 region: CASSENGGLGTAKNIQYF.

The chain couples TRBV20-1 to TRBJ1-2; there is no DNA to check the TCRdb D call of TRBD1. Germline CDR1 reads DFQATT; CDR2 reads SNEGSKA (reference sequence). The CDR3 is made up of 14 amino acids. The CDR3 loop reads CSAQAGGRSYGYTF.

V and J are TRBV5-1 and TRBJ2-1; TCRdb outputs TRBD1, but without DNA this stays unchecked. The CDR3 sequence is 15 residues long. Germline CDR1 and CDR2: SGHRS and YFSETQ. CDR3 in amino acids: CASSFAGGHVNEQFF.

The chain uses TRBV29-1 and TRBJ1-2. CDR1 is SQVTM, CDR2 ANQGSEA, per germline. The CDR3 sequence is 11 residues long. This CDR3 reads CSPREIYGYTF. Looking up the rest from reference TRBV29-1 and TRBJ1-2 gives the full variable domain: SAVISQKPSRDICQRGTSLTIQCQVDSQVTMMFWYRQQPGQSLTLIATANQGSEATYESGFVIDKFPISRPNLTFSTLTVSNMSPEDSSIYLCSPREIYGYTFGSGTRLTVV.

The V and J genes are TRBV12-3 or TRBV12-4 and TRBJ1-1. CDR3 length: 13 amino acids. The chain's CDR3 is CASSFQHNTEAFF.

The CDR3 protein is CASSLDRGRMLSGELFF. The chain combines TRBV7-6 with TRBJ2-2; TCRdb designates TRBD1, a call that cannot be tested without DNA. Per the germline V gene, CDR1 is SGHVS and CDR2 is FNYEAQ. The CDR3 runs to 17 residues.

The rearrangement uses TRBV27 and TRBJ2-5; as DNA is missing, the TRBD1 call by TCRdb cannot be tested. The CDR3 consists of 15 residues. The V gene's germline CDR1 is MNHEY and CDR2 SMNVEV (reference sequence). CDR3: CASSLGYQGRETQYF.

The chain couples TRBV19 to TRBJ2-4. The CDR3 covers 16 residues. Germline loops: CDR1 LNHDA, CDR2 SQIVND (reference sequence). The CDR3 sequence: CASSMWVTGAKNIQYF.

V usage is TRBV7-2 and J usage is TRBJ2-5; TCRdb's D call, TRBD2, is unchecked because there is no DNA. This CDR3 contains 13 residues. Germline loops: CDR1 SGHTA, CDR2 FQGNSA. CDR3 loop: CASSPLVQETQYF.